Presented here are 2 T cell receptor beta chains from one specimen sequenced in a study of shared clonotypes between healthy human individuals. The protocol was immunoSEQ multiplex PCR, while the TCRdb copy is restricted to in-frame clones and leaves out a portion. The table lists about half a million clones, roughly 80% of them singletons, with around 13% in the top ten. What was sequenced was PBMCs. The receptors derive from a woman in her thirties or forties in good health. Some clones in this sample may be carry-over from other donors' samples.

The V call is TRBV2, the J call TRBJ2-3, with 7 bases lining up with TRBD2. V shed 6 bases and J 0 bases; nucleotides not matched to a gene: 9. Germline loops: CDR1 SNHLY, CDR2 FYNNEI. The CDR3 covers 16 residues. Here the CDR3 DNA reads TGTGCCAGCAGGGGCGGGTCTAGCGGTAGCACAGATACGCAGTATTTT. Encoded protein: CASRGGSSGSTDTQYF.

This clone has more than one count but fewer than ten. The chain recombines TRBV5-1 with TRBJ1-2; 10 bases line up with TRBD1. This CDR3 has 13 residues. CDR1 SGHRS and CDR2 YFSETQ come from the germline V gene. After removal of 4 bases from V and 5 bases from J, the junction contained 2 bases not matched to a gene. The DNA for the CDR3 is TGCGCCAGCAGCAGGGGACAGGGGTATGGCTACACCTTC. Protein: CASSRGQGYGYTF.